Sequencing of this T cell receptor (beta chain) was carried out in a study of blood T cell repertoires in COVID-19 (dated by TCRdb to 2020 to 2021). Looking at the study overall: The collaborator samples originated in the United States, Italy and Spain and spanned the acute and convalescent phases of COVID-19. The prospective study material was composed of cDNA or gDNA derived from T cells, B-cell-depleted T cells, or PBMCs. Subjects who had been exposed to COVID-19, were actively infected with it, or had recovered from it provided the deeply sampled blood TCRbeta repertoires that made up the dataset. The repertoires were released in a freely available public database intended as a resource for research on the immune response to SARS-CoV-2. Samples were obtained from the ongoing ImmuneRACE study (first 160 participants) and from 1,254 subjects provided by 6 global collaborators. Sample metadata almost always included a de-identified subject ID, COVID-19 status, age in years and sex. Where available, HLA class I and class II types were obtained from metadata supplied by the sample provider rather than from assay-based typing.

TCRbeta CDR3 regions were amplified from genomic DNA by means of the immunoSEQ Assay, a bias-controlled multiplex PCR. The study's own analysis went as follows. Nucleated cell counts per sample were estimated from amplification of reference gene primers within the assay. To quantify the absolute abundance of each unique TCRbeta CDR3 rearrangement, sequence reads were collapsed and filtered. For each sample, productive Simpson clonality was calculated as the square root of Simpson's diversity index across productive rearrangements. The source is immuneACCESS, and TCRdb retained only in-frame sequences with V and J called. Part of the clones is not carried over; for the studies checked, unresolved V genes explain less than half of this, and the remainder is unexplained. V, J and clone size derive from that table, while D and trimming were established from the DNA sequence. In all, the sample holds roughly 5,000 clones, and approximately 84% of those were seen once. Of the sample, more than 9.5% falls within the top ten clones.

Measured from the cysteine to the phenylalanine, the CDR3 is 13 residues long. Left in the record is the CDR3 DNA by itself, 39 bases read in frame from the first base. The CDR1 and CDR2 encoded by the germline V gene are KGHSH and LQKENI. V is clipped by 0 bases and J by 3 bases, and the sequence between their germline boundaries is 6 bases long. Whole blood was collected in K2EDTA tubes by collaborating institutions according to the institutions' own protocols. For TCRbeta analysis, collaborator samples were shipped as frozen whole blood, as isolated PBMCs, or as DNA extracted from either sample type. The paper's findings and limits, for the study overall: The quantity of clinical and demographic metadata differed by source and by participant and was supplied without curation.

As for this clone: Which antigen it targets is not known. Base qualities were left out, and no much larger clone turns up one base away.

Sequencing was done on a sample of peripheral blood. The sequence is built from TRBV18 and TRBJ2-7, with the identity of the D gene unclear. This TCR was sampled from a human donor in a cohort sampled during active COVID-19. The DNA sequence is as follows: TGTGCCAGCTCACCACCGAACAACTACGAGCAGTACTTC. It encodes CASSPPNNYEQYF.